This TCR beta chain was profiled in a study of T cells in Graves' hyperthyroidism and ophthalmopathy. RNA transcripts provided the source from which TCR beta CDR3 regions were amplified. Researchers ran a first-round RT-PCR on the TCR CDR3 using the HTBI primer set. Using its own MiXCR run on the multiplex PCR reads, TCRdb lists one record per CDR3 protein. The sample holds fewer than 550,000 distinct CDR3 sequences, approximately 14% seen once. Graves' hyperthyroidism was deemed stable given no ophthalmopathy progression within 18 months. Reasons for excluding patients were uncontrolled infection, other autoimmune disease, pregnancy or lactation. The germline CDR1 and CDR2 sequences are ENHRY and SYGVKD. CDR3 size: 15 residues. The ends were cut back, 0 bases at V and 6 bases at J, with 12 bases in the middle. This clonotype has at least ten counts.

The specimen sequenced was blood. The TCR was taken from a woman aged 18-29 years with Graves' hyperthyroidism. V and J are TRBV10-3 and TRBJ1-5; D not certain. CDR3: CAISESWEWGQPQHF. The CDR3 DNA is TGTGCCATCAGTGAGTCTTGGGAGTGGGGTCAGCCCCAGCATTTT.